The clone carrying this TCR beta chain was detected many times. What it recognizes is unknown. These data originate in a study of T cell repertoires in cytomegalovirus infection. Study as a whole: Public signatures in TCR beta pointed to CMV infection and matching HLA type.

Regarding the study as a whole: CMV carriers with the relevant HLA were identified by cumulative public TCR beta family frequency. The ex vivo response was dominated by HLA-C-restricted CMV-specific TCR beta clonotypes.

TCRdb processed the reads anew with MiXCR; each CDR3 protein has one entry. The sample comprises 200,000 or so distinct CDR3 sequences, about 20% of which are singletons, and 2.5% to 3% rests with the top ten. Germline V gene sequence: CDR1 SGHTA, CDR2 FQGNSA. CDR3 length: 14 residues. With 5 bases removed from V and 4 bases from J, the gap between germline ends came to 12 bases. The sequencing input was PBMCs. The gene calls are TRBV7-2 and TRBJ1-3; D not certain. The clonotype was recovered from a human donor in good health (CMV status not recorded). Some clones in this sample may be carry-over from other donors' samples. The CDR3 reads CASSPGRGGNTIYF. CDR3 coding DNA: TGTGCCAGCAGCCCCGGGCGAGGCGGAAACACCATATATTTT.